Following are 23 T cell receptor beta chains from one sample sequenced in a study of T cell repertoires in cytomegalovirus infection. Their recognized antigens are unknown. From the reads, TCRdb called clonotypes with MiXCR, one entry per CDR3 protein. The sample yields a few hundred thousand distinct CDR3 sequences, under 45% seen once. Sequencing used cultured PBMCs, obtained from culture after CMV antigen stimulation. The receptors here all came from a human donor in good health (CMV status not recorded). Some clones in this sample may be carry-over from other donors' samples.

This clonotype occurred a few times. The CDR3 DNA is TGTGCCAGCAGCTTAGGGTACCGCAATGAAAAACTGTTTTTT. Protein product: CASSLGYRNEKLFF. This chain connects TRBV7-8 to TRBJ1-4; D remains unclear. Germline V gives CDR1 SGHVS, CDR2 FQNEAQ. The V gene lost 1 base and the J gene lost 5 bases, with 8 bases spanning the gap. The CDR3 length is 14 residues.

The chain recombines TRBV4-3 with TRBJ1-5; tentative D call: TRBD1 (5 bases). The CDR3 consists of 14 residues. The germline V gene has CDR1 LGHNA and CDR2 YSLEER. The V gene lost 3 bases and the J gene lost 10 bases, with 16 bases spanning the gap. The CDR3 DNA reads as TGCGCCAGCAGCCAGGCCCGCGGGGACCTTCCCCAGCATTTT. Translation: CASSQARGDLPQHF.

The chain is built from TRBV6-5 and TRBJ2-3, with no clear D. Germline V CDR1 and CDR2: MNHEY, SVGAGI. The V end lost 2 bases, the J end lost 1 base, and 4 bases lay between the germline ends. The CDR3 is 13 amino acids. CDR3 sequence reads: CASSYIGTDTQYF. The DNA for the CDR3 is TGTGCCAGCAGTTACATAGGCACAGATACGCAGTATTTT.

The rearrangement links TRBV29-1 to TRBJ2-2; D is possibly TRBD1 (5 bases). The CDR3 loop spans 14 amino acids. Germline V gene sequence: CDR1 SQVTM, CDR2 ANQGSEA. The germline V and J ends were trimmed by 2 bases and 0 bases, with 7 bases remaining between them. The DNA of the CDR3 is TGCAGCGTTGAAAACAGGCCGAACACCGGGGAGCTGTTTTTT. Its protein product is CSVENRPNTGELFF.

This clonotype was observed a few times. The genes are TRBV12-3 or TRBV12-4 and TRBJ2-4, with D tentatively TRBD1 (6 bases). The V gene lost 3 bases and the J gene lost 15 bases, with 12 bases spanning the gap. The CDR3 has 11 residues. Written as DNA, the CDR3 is TGTGCCAGCAGTTTGCAGGGGCCATTGTACTTC. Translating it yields CASSLQGPLYF.

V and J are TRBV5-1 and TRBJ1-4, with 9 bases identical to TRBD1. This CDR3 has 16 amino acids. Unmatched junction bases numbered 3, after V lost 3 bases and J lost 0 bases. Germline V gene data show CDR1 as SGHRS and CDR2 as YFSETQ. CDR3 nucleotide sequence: TGCGCCAGCAGCTCGGACAGGGGTCCAACTAATGAAAAACTGTTTTTT. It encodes CASSSDRGPTNEKLFF.

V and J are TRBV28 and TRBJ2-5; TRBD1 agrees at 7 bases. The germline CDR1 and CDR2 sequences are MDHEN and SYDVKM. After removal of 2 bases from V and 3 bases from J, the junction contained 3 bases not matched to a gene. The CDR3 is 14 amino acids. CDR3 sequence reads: CASSLQDRKETQYF. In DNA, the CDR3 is TGTGCCAGCAGTTTACAGGACAGGAAAGAGACCCAGTACTTC. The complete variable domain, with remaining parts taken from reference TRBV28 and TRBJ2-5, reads DVKVTQSSRYLVKRTGEKVFLECVQDMDHENMFWYRQDPGLGLRLIYFSYDVKMKEKGDIPEGYSVSREKKERFSLILESASTNQTSMYLCASSLQDRKETQYFGPGTRLLVL.

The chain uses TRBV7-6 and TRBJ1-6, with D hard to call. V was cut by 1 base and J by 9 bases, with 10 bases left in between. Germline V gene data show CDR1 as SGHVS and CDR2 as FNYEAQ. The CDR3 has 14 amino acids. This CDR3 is CASSLVLEGSPLHF. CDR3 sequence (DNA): TGTGCCAGCAGCTTAGTGCTTGAGGGTTCACCCCTCCACTTT. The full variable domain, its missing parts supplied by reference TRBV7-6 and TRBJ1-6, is GAGVSQSPRYKVTKRGQDVALRCDPISGHVSLYWYRQALGQGPEFLTYFNYEAQQDKSGLPNDRFSAERPEGSISTLTIQRTEQRDSAMYRCASSLVLEGSPLHFGNGTRLTVT.

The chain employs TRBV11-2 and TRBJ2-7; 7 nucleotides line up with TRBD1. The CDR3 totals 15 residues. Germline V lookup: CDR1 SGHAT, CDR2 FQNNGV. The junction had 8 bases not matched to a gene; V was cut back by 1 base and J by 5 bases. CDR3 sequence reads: CASSLGGQMSNEQYF. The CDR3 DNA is TGTGCCAGCAGCTTAGGGGGACAGATGAGCAACGAGCAGTACTTC.

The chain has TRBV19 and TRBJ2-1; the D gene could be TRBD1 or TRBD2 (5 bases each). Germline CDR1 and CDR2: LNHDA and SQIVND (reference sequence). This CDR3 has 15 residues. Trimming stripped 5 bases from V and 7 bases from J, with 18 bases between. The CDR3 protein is CASSRFGTRGNEQFF. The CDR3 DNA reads TGTGCCAGTAGTCGTTTCGGGACCCGGGGAAATGAGCAGTTCTTC.

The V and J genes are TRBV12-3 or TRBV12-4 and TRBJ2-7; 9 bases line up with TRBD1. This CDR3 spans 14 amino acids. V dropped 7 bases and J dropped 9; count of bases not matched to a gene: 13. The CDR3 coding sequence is TGTGCCAGCACCCCAGCCGGGACAGGGATCGGGCAGTACTTC. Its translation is CASTPAGTGIGQYF.

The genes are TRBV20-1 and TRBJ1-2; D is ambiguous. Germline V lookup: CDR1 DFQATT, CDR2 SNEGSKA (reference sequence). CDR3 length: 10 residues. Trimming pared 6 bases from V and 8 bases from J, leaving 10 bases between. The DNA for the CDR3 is TGCAGTGCCCTTAGAGTGGGCTACACCTTC. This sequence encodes CSALRVGYTF.

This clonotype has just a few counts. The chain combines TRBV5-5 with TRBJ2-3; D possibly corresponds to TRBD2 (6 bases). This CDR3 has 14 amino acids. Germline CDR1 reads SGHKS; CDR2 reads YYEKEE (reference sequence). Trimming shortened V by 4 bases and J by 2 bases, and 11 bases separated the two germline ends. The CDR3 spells CASSPGAYTDTQYF. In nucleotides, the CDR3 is TGTGCCAGCAGCCCGGGAGCTTACACAGATACGCAGTATTTT.

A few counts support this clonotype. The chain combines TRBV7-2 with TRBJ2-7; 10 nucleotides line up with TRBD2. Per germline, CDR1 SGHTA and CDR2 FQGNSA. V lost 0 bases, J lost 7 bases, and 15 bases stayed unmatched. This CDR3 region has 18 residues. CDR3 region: CASSLAPLGLAGAGEQYF. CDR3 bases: TGTGCCAGCAGCTTAGCCCCCTTGGGGCTAGCGGGGGCCGGTGAGCAGTACTTC.

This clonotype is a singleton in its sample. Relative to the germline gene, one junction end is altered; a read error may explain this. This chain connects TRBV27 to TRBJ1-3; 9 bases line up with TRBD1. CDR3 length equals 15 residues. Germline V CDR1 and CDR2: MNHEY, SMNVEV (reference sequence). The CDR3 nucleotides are TGTGCCAGCAGCCCGACAGGGGGGCTGGGAAACACCATACATTTT. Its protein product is CASSPTGGLGNTIHF.

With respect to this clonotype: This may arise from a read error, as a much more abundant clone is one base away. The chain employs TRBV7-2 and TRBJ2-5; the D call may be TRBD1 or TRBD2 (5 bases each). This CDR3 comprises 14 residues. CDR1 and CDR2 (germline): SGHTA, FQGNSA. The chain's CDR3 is CASSLGQGREIQYF. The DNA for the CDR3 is TGTGCCAGCAGCTTAGGTCAGGGAAGGGAGATCCAGTACTTC. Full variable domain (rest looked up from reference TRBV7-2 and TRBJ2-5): GAGVSQSPSNKVTEKGKDVELRCDPISGHTALYWYRQSLGQGLEFLIYFQGNSAPDKSGLPSDRFSAERTGGSVSTLTIQRTQQEDSAVYLCASSLGQGREIQYFGPGTRLLVL.

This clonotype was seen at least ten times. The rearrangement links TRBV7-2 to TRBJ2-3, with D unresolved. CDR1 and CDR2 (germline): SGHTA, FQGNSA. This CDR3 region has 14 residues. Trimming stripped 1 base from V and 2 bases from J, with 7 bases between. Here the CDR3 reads CASSLELLTDTQYF. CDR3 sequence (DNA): TGTGCCAGCAGCTTAGAGCTCCTCACAGATACGCAGTATTTT.

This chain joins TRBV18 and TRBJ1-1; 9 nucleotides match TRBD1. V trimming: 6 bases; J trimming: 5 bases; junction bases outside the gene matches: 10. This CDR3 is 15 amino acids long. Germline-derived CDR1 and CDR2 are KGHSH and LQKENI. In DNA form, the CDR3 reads TGTGCCAGCTCCCCCTCAGGACAGGGGAGGACTGAAGCTTTCTTT. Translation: CASSPSGQGRTEAFF.

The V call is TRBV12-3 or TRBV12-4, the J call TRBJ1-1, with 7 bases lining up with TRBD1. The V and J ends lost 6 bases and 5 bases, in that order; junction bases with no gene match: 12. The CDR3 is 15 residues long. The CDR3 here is CASRWQGGGGTEAFF. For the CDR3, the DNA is TGTGCCAGCAGGTGGCAGGGGGGCGGCGGAACTGAAGCTTTCTTT.

The CDR3 reads CASSPRYSAASTDTQYF. DNA for the CDR3: TGTGCCAGCTCACCCCGATATAGCGCGGCTAGCACAGATACGCAGTATTTT. This rearrangement joins TRBV18 to TRBJ2-3; D may be TRBD2 (5 bases). Germline CDR1 KGHSH, CDR2 LQKENI. V lost 3 bases and J lost 0, with 16 bases in between. The length of the CDR3 is 17 residues. Using reference TRBV18 and TRBJ2-3 for the parts outside the CDR3, the full variable domain is NAGVMQNPRHLVRRRGQEARLRCSPMKGHSHVYWYRQLPEEGLKFMVYLQKENIIDESGMPKERFSAEFPKEGPSILRIQQVVRGDSAAYFCASSPRYSAASTDTQYFGPGTRLTVL.

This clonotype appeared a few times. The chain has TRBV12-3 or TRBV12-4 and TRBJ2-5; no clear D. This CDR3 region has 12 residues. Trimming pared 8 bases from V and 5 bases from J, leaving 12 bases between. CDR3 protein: CASGRNSETQYF. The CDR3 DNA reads TGTGCCAGCGGACGCAACTCGGAGACCCAGTACTTC.

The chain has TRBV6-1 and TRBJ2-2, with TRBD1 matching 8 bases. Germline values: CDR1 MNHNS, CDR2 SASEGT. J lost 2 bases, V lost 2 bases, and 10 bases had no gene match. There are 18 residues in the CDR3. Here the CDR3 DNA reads TGTGCCAGCAGTGAACGGACAGGGCAGGCAGGAAACACCGGGGAGCTGTTTTTT. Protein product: CASSERTGQAGNTGELFF.

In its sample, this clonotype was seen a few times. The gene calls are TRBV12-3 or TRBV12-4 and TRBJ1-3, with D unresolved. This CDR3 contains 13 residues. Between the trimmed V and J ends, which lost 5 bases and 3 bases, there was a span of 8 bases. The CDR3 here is CASSTDLGNTIYF. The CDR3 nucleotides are TGTGCCAGCAGTACAGATCTTGGAAACACCATATATTTT.